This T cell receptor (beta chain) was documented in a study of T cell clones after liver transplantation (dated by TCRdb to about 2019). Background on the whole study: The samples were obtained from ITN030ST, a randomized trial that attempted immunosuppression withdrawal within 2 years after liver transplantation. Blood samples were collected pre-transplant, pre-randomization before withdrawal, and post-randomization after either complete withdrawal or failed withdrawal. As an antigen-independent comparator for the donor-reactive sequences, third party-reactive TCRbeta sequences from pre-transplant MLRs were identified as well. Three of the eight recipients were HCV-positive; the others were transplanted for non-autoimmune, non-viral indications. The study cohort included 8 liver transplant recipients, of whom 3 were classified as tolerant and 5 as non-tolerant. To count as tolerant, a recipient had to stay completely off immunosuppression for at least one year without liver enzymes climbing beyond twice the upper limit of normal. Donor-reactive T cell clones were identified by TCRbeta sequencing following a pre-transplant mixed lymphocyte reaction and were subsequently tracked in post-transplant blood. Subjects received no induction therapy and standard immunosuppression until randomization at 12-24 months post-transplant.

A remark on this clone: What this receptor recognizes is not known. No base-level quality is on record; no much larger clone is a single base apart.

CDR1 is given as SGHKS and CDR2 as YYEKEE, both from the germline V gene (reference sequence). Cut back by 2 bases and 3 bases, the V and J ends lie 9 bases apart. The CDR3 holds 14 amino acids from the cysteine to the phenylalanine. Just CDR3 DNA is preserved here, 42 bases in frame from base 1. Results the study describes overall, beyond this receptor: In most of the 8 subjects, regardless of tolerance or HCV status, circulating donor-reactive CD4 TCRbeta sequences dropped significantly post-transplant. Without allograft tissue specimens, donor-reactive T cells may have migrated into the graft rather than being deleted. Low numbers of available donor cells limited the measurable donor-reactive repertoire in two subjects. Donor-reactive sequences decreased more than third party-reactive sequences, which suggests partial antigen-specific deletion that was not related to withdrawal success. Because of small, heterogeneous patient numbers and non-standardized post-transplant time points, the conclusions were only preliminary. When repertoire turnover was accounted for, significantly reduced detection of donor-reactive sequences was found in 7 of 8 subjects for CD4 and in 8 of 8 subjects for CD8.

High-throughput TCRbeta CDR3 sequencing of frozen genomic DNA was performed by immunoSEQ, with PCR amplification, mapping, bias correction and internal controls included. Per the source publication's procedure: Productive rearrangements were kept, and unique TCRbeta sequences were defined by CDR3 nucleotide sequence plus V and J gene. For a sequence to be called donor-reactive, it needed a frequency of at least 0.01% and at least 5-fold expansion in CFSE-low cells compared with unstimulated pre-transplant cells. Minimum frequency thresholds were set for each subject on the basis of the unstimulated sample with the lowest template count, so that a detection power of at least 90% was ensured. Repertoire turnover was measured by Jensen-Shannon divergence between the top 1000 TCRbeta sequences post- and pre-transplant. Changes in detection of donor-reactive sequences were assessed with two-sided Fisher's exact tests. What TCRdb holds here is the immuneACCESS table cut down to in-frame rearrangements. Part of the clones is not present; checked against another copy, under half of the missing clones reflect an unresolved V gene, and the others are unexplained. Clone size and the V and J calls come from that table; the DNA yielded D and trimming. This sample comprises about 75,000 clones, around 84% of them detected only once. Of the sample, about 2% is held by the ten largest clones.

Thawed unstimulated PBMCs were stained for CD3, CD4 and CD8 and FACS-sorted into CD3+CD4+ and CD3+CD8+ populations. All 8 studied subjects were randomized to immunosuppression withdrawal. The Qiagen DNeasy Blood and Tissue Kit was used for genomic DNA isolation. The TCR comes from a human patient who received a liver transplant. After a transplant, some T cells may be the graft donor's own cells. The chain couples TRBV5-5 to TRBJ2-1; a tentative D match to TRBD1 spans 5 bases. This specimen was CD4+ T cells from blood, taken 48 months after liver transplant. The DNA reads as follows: TGTGCCAGCAGCTTAGGGCAGGGCTACAATGAGCAGTTCTTC. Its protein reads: CASSLGQGYNEQFF.